One sample yielded the 3 T cell receptor beta chains listed below, sequenced in a study of T cell changes during pregnancy in multiple sclerosis. Generated by immunoSEQ multiplex PCR, the TCRdb table keeps only in-frame clones and is missing some. The sample shows about 100,000 clones, around 93% of them seen only once. Source: peripheral blood, taken after pregnancy. The receptors were gathered from a female donor with multiple sclerosis, enrolled in a pregnancy study.

The chain recombines TRBV6-1 with TRBJ2-7; 9 bases are shared with TRBD1. In germline, CDR1 is MNHNS, CDR2 SASEGT. This CDR3 is 15 amino acids long. With V trimmed by 6 bases and J by 5 bases, 11 bases remained unmatched. CDR3 DNA: TGTGCCAGCAGGTCGGCGGGACAGGGTCGCCACGAGCAGTACTTC. Its protein product is CASRSAGQGRHEQYF.

The chain has TRBV27 and TRBJ2-4; 9 bases fit TRBD2. The CDR3 extends over 14 amino acids. The germline gives CDR1 MNHEY, CDR2 SMNVEV (reference sequence). The trim removed 5 bases at V and 4 bases at J, leaving 3 bases unmatched. The CDR3 DNA is TGTGCCAGCAGTCTGACTAGCGGAAAAAACATTCAGTACTTC. It codes for CASSLTSGKNIQYF.

The rearrangement joins TRBV29-1 to TRBJ1-2; TRBD1 aligns across 7 bases. Unmatched junction bases numbered 8, after V lost 6 bases and J lost 4 bases. Germline CDR1 is SQVTM and CDR2 is ANQGSEA. The length of the CDR3 is 13 residues. The CDR3 DNA reads TGCAGCGTATCGACAGGGTTCGTCTATGGCTACACCTTC. This encodes CSVSTGFVYGYTF.